These 5 T cell receptor beta chains share one sample of origin, sequenced in a study of T-cell reconstitution after alpha-beta-depleted transplantation in children. Unique molecular identifiers featured in how the TCRbeta library was prepared. A single record per CDR3 protein comes from TCRdb applying MiXCR to the PCR reads. The profile shows under 300,000 distinct CDR3 sequences, approximately 10% of them singletons. The sample consisted of peripheral blood, taken 180 days after TCRalphabeta/CD19-depleted stem cell transplant. Receptors were obtained from a male patient between 2 and 9 years old who had a stem cell transplant for chronic granulomatous disease, so the T cells may come from the graft donor.

This clonotype was seen many times. This rearrangement joins TRBV12-3 or TRBV12-4 to TRBJ2-7; 11 positions match TRBD2. V shed 8 bases and J 6 bases; nucleotides not matched to a gene: 9. CDR3 size: 14 residues. This CDR3 is CASGIAGGPGEQYF. CDR3 DNA sequence: TGTGCCAGCGGGATAGCGGGGGGGCCTGGCGAGCAGTACTTC.

This chain links TRBV6-2 or TRBV6-3 with TRBJ1-6; D is possibly TRBD1 (6 bases). V was cut by 2 bases and J by 8 bases, with 13 bases left in between. CDR3 length: 15 residues. From germline, CDR1 is MNHEY and CDR2 SVGEGT. The CDR3 is CASSYHQGWDSPLHF. The CDR3 region has the DNA TGTGCCAGCAGTTACCACCAGGGGTGGGATTCACCCCTCCACTTT.

Ten or more counts support this clonotype. J is TRBJ2-1 and V is TRBV12-3 or TRBV12-4; tentatively, D is TRBD2 (7 bases). This CDR3 is built from 13 residues. V lost 8 bases to trimming and J lost 5 bases, with 13 bases between them. The CDR3 reads CASGRGGDNEQFF. CDR3 DNA sequence: TGTGCCAGCGGAAGGGGGGGGGACAATGAGCAGTTCTTC.

A remark on this clonotype: A read error may be the cause here, since a much bigger clone is one base away. The chain joins TRBV12-3 or TRBV12-4 to TRBJ2-5; possibly TRBD1 or TRBD2 for D (5 bases each). Trimming shortened V by 8 bases and J by 9 bases, and 25 bases separated the two germline ends. The CDR3 totals 15 residues. In nucleotides, the CDR3 is TGTGCCAGCTCTCGATCCAGGACGGGGCGAATGTCCCAGTACTTC. Translation: CASSRSRTGRMSQYF.

The chain uses TRBV5-4 and TRBJ2-3, with 8 bases that match TRBD2. This CDR3 is 16 amino acids long. Germline-derived CDR1 and CDR2 are SGHNT and YYREEE (reference sequence). Trimming cost V 4 bases and J 2 bases; bases outside gene matches: 9. CDR3 sequence reads: CASSPAGGTFTDTQYF. CDR3 DNA sequence: TGTGCCAGCAGCCCCGCGGGGGGCACCTTCACAGATACGCAGTATTTT.